Presented here are 28 T cell receptor beta chains from one specimen sequenced in a study of Tregs in tolerant kidney transplant recipients. Data came from immunoSEQ multiplex PCR; TCRdb stores just in-frame clones and leaves some out. The sample holds fewer than 150,000 clones, 85% to 95% seen once. Sequences were obtained from CD4+ T cells from blood. Source of these receptors: a human donor in good health.

The CDR3 is CASSVSDRGTDTQYF. The CDR3 DNA follows: TGTGCCAGCAGCGTGTCGGACAGGGGGACAGATACGCAGTATTTT. The V call is TRBV9, the J call TRBJ2-3; 10 bases match TRBD1. Germline V gene data show CDR1 as SGDLS and CDR2 as YYNGEE. V trimming: 2 bases; J trimming: 3 bases; junction bases outside the gene matches: 3. The CDR3 length is 15 residues. The variable domain in full, completed from reference TRBV9 and TRBJ2-3, reads DSGVTQTPKHLITATGQRVTLRCSPRSGDLSVYWYQQSLDQGLQFLIQYYNGEERAKGNILERFSAQQFPDLHSELNLSSLELGDSALYFCASSVSDRGTDTQYFGPGTRLTVL.

This clone was seen just once. CDR3 protein: CASSEGTIEQFF. The CDR3, as DNA: TGTGCCAGCAGTGAAGGGACTATTGAGCAGTTCTTC. This sequence joins TRBV6-1 and TRBJ2-1; the D gene is possibly TRBD2 (6 bases). The CDR3 sequence is 12 residues long. Looked up from germline, CDR1 is MNHNS and CDR2 is SASEGT. V lost 1 base and J lost 9, with 7 bases in between.

The chain's CDR3 is CASSFGVQDTQYF. DNA for the CDR3: TGCGCCAGCAGCTTTGGGGTGCAAGATACGCAGTATTTT. The chain carries TRBV5-1 and TRBJ2-3, with D hard to call. Germline V lookup: CDR1 SGHRS, CDR2 YFSETQ. Trimming removed 2 bases from V and 5 bases from J, with 9 bases in between. CDR3 length equals 13 residues.

This rearrangement joins TRBV18 to TRBJ1-3; D gene ambiguous. V lost 2 bases and J 3 bases, leaving 8 bases between the germline ends. Germline V CDR1 and CDR2: KGHSH, LQKENI. The CDR3 contains 14 residues. CDR3 DNA sequence: TGTGCCAGCTCACCAGGCGGGAATGGAAACACCATATATTTT. Residues: CASSPGGNGNTIYF.

The chain recombines TRBV6-5 with TRBJ2-1; 8 bases map to TRBD2. The CDR3 length is 15 residues. CDR1 is MNHEY, CDR2 SVGAGI, per germline. V was clipped by 10 bases and J by 4 bases; unmatched bases: 12. The CDR3 here is CATRRSSGSYNEQFF. The CDR3 DNA follows: TGTGCCACCCGACGGTCTAGCGGGTCATACAATGAGCAGTTCTTC.

The chain carries TRBV21-1 and TRBJ2-7; the table's D call of TRBD1 was not tested on the DNA. TRBV21-1 is noted as a pseudogene. CDR3 length: 14 residues. This CDR3 is CASSKGDRDYEQYF. The CDR3, as DNA: TGTGCCAGCAGCAAAGGGGACAGGGACTACGAGCAGTACTTC.

This chain uses TRBV30 with TRBJ2-3; 7 bases are a match to TRBD1. Trimming cost V 4 bases and J 0 bases; bases outside gene matches: 10. The CDR3 length is 16 residues. CDR1 GTSNPN and CDR2 SVGIG come from the germline V gene (reference sequence). The CDR3 bases are TGTGCCTGGACTTCTTTCGGGACAGCTAGCACAGATACGCAGTATTTT. This encodes CAWTSFGTASTDTQYF. Looking up the rest from reference TRBV30 and TRBJ2-3 gives the full variable domain: SQTIHQWPATLVQPVGSPLSLECTVEGTSNPNLYWYRQAAGRGLQLLFYSVGIGQISSEVPQNLSASRPQDRQFILSSKKLLLSDSGFYLCAWTSFGTASTDTQYFGPGTRLTVL.

The chain has TRBV9 and TRBJ1-1, with TRBD1 identical over 11 bases. J lost 0 bases, V lost 4 bases, and 8 bases had no gene match. The CDR3 spans 17 residues. CDR1 is SGDLS, CDR2 YYNGEE, per germline. The CDR3 DNA sequence: TGTGCCAGCAGCCCGCGGACAGGGGGCATGATGAACACTGAAGCTTTCTTT. Translation gives CASSPRTGGMMNTEAFF.

The chain employs TRBV6-1 and TRBJ2-3; possible D gene TRBD1, 6 bases. The CDR3 consists of 13 residues. V gave up 7 bases and J gave up 6 bases, with 14 bases separating them. Germline V gene sequence: CDR1 MNHNS, CDR2 SASEGT. DNA of the CDR3: TGTGCCAGCACCCTAGGGACATCTGATACGCAGTATTTT. Protein sequence: CASTLGTSDTQYF.

The count of this clone is one. The chain is built from TRBV5-1 and TRBJ2-3; D is uncertain. This CDR3 contains 14 residues. Deletions cut 8 bases from V and 5 bases from J, with 18 bases between. Germline V gives CDR1 SGHRS, CDR2 YFSETQ. CDR3 in amino acids: CASCFQQAIDTQYF. CDR3 in DNA: TGCGCCAGTTGCTTTCAGCAGGCCATAGATACGCAGTATTTT.

The chain carries TRBV18 and TRBJ2-5; 7 bases are shared with TRBD1. Per the germline V gene, CDR1 is KGHSH and CDR2 is LQKENI. Trimming cost V 1 base and J 1 base; bases outside gene matches: 0. The CDR3 is made up of 14 amino acids. The CDR3 DNA reads TGTGCCAGCTCACCACGACAGGGCCAAGAGACCCAGTACTTC. It translates to CASSPRQGQETQYF.

This sequence joins TRBV6-6 and TRBJ2-1; 10 bases match TRBD2. The CDR3 is made up of 14 amino acids. V lost 5 bases, J lost 7 bases, and 5 bases stayed unmatched. CDR1 is MNHNY, CDR2 SVGAGI, per germline (reference sequence). The CDR3 nucleotides are TGTGCCAGCAGTCCTAGCGGGAGAGGGAATGAGCAGTTCTTC. This translates into CASSPSGRGNEQFF.

The chain recombines TRBV5-1 with TRBJ2-1, with no clear D. Trimming shortened V by 0 bases and J by 0 bases, and 13 bases separated the two germline ends. Germline V lookup: CDR1 SGHRS, CDR2 YFSETQ. The CDR3 runs to 17 residues. The CDR3 protein is CASSLARATSSYNEQFF. In DNA form, the CDR3 reads TGCGCCAGCAGCTTGGCGCGTGCGACCAGCTCCTACAATGAGCAGTTCTTC.

The chain joins TRBV27 to TRBJ1-3; 7 nucleotides align to TRBD1. CDR3 size: 16 residues. CDR1 and CDR2 (germline): MNHEY, SMNVEV (reference sequence). V shed 6 bases and J 4 bases; nucleotides not matched to a gene: 12. The CDR3 reads CASRPDSGTDGNTIYF. As DNA, the CDR3 is TGTGCCAGCAGACCTGATTCCGGGACAGACGGAAACACCATATATTTT.

The V call is TRBV9, the J call TRBJ1-1, with D tentatively TRBD1 (6 bases). This CDR3 is built from 14 residues. Between the trimmed V and J ends, which lost 3 bases and 0 bases, there was a span of 9 bases. Germline-derived CDR1 and CDR2 are SGDLS and YYNGEE. CDR3: CASSAGQMNTEAFF. CDR3 sequence (DNA): TGTGCCAGCAGCGCGGGACAAATGAACACTGAAGCTTTCTTT.

This clone was seen a single time. This chain connects TRBV7-9 to TRBJ1-3; D perhaps matches TRBD1 (6 bases). The germline CDR1 and CDR2 sequences are SEHNR and FQNEAQ (reference sequence). V lost 2 bases and J 1 base, leaving 9 bases between the germline ends. The CDR3 is 15 residues long. CDR3 DNA: TGTGCCAGCAGCTTAACAGGGAGTTCTGGAAACACCATATATTTT. Encoded protein: CASSLTGSSGNTIYF.

The chain couples TRBV18 to TRBJ1-1; maybe TRBD1 (6 bases). Germline V gives CDR1 KGHSH, CDR2 LQKENI. The CDR3 is 14 amino acids. Trimming removed 2 bases at V and 2 bases at J, with 9 bases between. CDR3 in amino acids: CASSPWGRNTEAFF. For the CDR3, the DNA is TGTGCCAGCTCACCATGGGGGCGAAACACTGAAGCTTTCTTT. The full variable domain, in which reference TRBV18 and TRBJ1-1 provide the parts outside the CDR3, is NAGVMQNPRHLVRRRGQEARLRCSPMKGHSHVYWYRQLPEEGLKFMVYLQKENIIDESGMPKERFSAEFPKEGPSILRIQQVVRGDSAAYFCASSPWGRNTEAFFGQGTRLTVV.

This clone turned up a few times. V gene TRBV7-3 combines with J gene TRBJ2-5, with a possible D match to TRBD2 (5 bases). This CDR3 comprises 13 residues. With 4 bases removed from V and 4 bases from J, the gap between germline ends came to 10 bases. Germline V CDR1 and CDR2: SGHTA, FQGTGA. Here the CDR3 DNA reads TGTGCCAGCAGCTCCGGGAATACAGAGACCCAGTACTTC. Its translation: CASSSGNTETQYF. Full variable domain (outside the CDR3, taken from reference TRBV7-3 and TRBJ2-5): GAGVSQTPSNKVTEKGKYVELRCDPISGHTALYWYRQSLGQGPEFLIYFQGTGAADDSGLPNDRFFAVRPEGSVSTLKIQRTERGDSAVYLCASSSGNTETQYFGPGTRLLVL.

The chain employs TRBV2 and TRBJ1-2; D not certain. Germline V gives CDR1 SNHLY, CDR2 FYNNEI. With 0 bases removed from V and 11 bases from J, the gap between germline ends came to 22 bases. This CDR3 is built from 16 residues. CDR3 nucleotides: TGTGCCAGCAGTGAAGCAATGAATCCAGGTTTACGGCGATACACCTTC. Protein sequence: CASSEAMNPGLRRYTF. Combining the CDR3 with reference TRBV2 and TRBJ1-2 gives the whole variable domain EPEVTQTPSHQVTQMGQEVILRCVPISNHLYFYWYRQILGQKVEFLVSFYNNEISEKSEIFDDQFSVERPDGSNFTLKIRSTKLEDSAMYFCASSEAMNPGLRRYTFGSGTRLTVV.

The chain joins TRBV5-4 to TRBJ2-5, with D possibly TRBD2 on 5 matching bases. The germline V and J ends were trimmed by 4 bases and 3 bases, with 7 bases remaining between them. CDR3 length equals 12 residues. CDR1 SGHNT and CDR2 YYREEE come from the germline V gene (reference sequence). CDR3 in DNA: TGTGCCAGCAGCCCGGGAAAAGAGACCCAGTACTTC. Translation: CASSPGKETQYF.

J is TRBJ2-3 and V is TRBV14; D is ambiguous. The CDR3 sequence is 13 residues long. The V end was cut by 3 bases, the J end by 0 bases, with 4 bases between. Germline CDR1 reads SGHDN; CDR2 reads FVKESK. The CDR3 sequence is CASSHLSTDTQYF. The CDR3 nucleotides read TGTGCCAGCAGCCACTTAAGCACAGATACGCAGTATTTT. The full variable domain, completed using reference TRBV14 and TRBJ2-3, is EAGVTQFPSHSVIEKGQTVTLRCDPISGHDNLYWYRRVMGKEIKFLLHFVKESKQDESGMPNNRFLAERTGGTYSTLKVQPAELEDSGVYFCASSHLSTDTQYFGPGTRLTVL.

V and J are TRBV12-5 and TRBJ2-7; D is perhaps TRBD1 (7 bases). CDR1 is LGHNT, CDR2 FRNRAP, per germline. V lost 2 bases, J lost 2 bases, and 13 bases lay in between. This CDR3 spans 15 amino acids. The CDR3: CASGLRQGGTYEQYF. DNA of the CDR3: TGTGCTAGTGGTTTGAGGCAGGGGGGTACCTACGAGCAGTACTTC.

This clone was observed a single time. The gene calls are TRBV7-9 and TRBJ1-2; D is unresolved. Germline lookup yields CDR1 SEHNR and CDR2 FQNEAQ (reference sequence). The CDR3 spans 14 residues. V lost 5 bases and J lost 4, with 14 bases in between. The chain's CDR3 is CASSAPRVSYGYTF. DNA for the CDR3: TGTGCCAGCAGCGCCCCCCGAGTTTCCTATGGCTACACCTTC.

The chain has TRBV5-1 and TRBJ1-5; 9 bases agree with TRBD1. CDR1 SGHRS and CDR2 YFSETQ come from the germline V gene. J lost 0 bases, V lost 0 bases, and 1 base had no gene match. This CDR3 has 16 amino acids. CDR3 residues: CASSLGTGDSNQPQHF. In nucleotides, the CDR3 is TGCGCCAGCAGCTTGGGGACAGGGGATAGCAATCAGCCCCAGCATTTT.

The chain combines TRBV20-1 with TRBJ2-7; possibly TRBD1 for D (5 bases). The CDR3 extends over 11 amino acids. V was pared by 7 bases and J by 4 bases, with 11 bases between. Germline-derived CDR1 and CDR2 are DFQATT and SNEGSKA (reference sequence). DNA for the CDR3: TGCAGTGTTACCCCAGGGTACGAGCAGTACTTC. Translating it yields CSVTPGYEQYF.

This clone showed up just once. This chain connects TRBV11-3 to TRBJ2-5, with TRBD2 matching over 12 bases. The CDR3 has 16 residues. Germline V gene data show CDR1 as SGHNT and CDR2 as YENEEA. Trimming at V came to 4 bases and at J to 2 bases, leaving 5 bases not matched to a gene. The CDR3 coding sequence is TGTGCCAGCAGCTCCTGGACTAGCGGGACTCAAGAGACCCAGTACTTC. The encoded protein is CASSSWTSGTQETQYF.

The rearrangement links TRBV13 to TRBJ1-2; D may be TRBD1 (5 bases). In germline, CDR1 is PRHDT, CDR2 FYEKMQ (reference sequence). Trimming cost V 5 bases and J 6 bases, with 19 bases left between them. The CDR3 is made up of 15 amino acids. In DNA, the CDR3 is TGTGCCAGCAGCCTAGTAGGGGCATTGGCGGATGGCTACACCTTC. Its protein is CASSLVGALADGYTF.

The chain couples TRBV5-1 to TRBJ2-3, with D perhaps TRBD2 (6 bases). This CDR3 is built from 14 residues. Germline V gives CDR1 SGHRS, CDR2 YFSETQ. V was pared by 0 bases and J by 4 bases, with 9 bases between. This CDR3 reads CASSLDPGADTQYF. The DNA of the CDR3 is TGCGCCAGCAGCTTGGACCCGGGGGCAGATACGCAGTATTTT.